The clone carrying this T cell receptor beta chain was seen a handful of times. Its antigen is as yet unknown. The junction differs from germline at one of its ends, possibly a read error. The data are from a study of PD-1 blockade in classical Hodgkin lymphoma. Overall study findings and caveats: Newly diagnosed patients reportedly had lower baseline TCR diversity than healthy donors.

CDR1 and CDR2 (germline): SEHNR, FQNEAQ (reference sequence). CDR3 length equals 12 residues. Method: immunoSEQ multiplex PCR; TCRdb's copy keeps in-frame clones and lacks some. The data hold approximately 7,100 clones, with 86% observed a single time. All trial patients relapsed after autologous stem cell transplantation. Magnetic negative selection purified CD4+ T cells from thawed PBMCs. This clonotype was obtained from a human donor with classical Hodgkin lymphoma. The chain links TRBV7-9 to TRBJ1-3; the D is unclear. Here the sequenced sample was CD4+ T cells from blood, taken at baseline. CDR3 nucleotide sequence: TGTGCCAGCAGCCTACAACAATCGGGCTCGGATTTT. Amino acids: CASSLQQSGSDF.